This T cell receptor (beta chain) was found in a study of cytomegalovirus exposure and HLA in healthy donors. The study ran its PCR with 60 Vbeta and 13 Jbeta primers. Some clones are missing from TCRdb's copy, which holds only in-frame ones; the method was immunoSEQ multiplex PCR. The table shows some 150,000 clones, with roughly 76% occurring only once. Only one count was recorded for this clone. What it recognizes is unknown. Study-level results: Most TCR beta V segments were productive about 87% or about 30% of the time in an earlier analysis. The authors judged a highly shared variant cluster likely a sequencing artifact. With later analysis, a missense DCLRE1C variant became linked to TCR beta V- and J-gene trimming. The study designated 150 to 200 TCR beta chains cytomegalovirus-associated.

The germline V gene has CDR1 SGHRS and CDR2 YFSETQ. Trimming removed 0 bases at V and 5 bases at J, with 14 bases between. This CDR3 contains 15 residues. The receptor was isolated from a woman aged 50 to 60 in good health and CMV-seronegative. Sequencing used PBMCs. The chain is built from TRBV5-1 and TRBJ2-5; D gene unclear. CDR3 sequence reads: CASSLEASTGETQYF. The CDR3 bases are TGCGCCAGCAGCTTGGAGGCTAGTACTGGTGAGACCCAGTACTTC.